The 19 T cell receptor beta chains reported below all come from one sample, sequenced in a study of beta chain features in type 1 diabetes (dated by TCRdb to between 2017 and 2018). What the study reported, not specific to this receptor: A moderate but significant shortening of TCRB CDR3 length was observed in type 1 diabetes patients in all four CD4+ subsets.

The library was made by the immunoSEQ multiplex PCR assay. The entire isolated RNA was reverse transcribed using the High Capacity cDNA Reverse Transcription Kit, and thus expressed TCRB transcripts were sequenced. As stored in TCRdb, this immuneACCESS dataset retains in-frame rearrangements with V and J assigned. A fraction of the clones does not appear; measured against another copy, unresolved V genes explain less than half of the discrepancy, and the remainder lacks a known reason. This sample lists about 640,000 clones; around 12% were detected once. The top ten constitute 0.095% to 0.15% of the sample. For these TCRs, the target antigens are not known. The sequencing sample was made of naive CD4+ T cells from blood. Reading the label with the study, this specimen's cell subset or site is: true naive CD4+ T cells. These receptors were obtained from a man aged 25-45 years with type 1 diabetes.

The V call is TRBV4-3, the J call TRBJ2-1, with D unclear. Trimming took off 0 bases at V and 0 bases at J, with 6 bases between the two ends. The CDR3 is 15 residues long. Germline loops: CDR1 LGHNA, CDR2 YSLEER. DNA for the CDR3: TGCGCCAGCAGCCAAGACAGTAGCTCCTACAATGAGCAGTTCTTC. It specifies CASSQDSSSYNEQFF.

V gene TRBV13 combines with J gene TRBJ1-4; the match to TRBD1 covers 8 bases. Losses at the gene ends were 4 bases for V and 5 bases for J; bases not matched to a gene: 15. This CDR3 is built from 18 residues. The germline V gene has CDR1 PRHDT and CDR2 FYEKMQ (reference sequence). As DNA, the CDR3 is TGTGCCAGCAGCTCCGAGCGTCGGACAGGGCCCAAAAATGAAAAACTGTTTTTT. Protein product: CASSSERRTGPKNEKLFF.

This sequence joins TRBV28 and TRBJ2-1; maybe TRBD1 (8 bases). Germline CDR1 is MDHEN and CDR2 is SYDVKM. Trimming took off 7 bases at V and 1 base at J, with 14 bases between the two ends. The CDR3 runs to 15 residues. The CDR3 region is CASKDREGSYNEQFF. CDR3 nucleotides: TGTGCCAGCAAGGACAGGGAGGGGTCCTACAATGAGCAGTTCTTC.

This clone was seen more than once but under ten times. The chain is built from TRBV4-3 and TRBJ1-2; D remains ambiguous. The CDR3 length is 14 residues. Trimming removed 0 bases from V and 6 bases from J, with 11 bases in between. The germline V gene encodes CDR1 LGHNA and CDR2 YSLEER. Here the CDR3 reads CASSQDPRQDGYTF. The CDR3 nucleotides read TGCGCCAGCAGCCAAGATCCCAGACAAGATGGCTACACCTTC.

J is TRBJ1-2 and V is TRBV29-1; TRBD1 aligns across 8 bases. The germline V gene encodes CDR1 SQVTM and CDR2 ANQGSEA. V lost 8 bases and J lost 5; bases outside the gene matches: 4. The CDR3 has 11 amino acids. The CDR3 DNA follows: TGCAGCCCGGGACAGGCGTATGGCTACACCTTC. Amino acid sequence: CSPGQAYGYTF.

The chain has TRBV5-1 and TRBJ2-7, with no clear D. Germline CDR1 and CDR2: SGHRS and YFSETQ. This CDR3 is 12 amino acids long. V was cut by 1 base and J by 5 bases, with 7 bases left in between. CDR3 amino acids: CASSLIGHEQYF. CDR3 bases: TGCGCCAGCAGCTTGATCGGCCACGAGCAGTACTTC.

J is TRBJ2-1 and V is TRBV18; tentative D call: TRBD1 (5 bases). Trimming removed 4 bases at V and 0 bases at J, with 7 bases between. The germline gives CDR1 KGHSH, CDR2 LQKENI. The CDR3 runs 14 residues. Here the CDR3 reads CASSLDSSYNEQFF. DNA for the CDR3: TGTGCCAGCTCACTTGACAGCTCCTACAATGAGCAGTTCTTC. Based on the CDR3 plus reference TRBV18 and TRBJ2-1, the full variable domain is NAGVMQNPRHLVRRRGQEARLRCSPMKGHSHVYWYRQLPEEGLKFMVYLQKENIIDESGMPKERFSAEFPKEGPSILRIQQVVRGDSAAYFCASSLDSSYNEQFFGPGTRLTVL.

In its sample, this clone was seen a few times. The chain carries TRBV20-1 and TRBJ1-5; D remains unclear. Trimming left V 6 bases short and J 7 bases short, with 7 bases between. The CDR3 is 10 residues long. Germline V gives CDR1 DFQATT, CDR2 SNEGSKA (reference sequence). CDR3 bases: TGCAGTGCCCCAGGACAGCCCCAGCATTTT. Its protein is CSAPGQPQHF.

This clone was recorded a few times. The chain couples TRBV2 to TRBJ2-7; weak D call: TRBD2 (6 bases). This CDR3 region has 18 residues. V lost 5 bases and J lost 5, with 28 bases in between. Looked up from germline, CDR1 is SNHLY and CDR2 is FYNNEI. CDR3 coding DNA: TGTGCCAGCAGTAAAGGGAGGCCCCCCAGGCTAGGGTGGAACGAGCAGTACTTC. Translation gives CASSKGRPPRLGWNEQYF.

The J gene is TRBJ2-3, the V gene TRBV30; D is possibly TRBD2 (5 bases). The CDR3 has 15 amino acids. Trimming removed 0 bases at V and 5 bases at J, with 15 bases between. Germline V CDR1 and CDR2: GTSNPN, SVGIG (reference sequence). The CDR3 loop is CAWSVGSEGGDTQYF. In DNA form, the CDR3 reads TGTGCCTGGAGTGTTGGGAGCGAAGGAGGAGATACGCAGTATTTT.

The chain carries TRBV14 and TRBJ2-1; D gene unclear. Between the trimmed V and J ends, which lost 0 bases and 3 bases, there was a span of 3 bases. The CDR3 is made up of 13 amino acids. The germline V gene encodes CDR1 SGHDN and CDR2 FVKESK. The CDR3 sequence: CASSQDLYNEQFF. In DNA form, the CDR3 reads TGTGCCAGCAGCCAAGACCTCTACAATGAGCAGTTCTTC.

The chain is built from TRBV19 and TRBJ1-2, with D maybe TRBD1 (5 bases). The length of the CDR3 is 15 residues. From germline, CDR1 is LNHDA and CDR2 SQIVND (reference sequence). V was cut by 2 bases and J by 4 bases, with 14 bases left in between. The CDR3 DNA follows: TGTGCCAGTAGTATATCTCCGGGGGAGGCCTATGGCTACACCTTC. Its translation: CASSISPGEAYGYTF.

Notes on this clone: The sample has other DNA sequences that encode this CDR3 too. CDR3 DNA sequence: TGTGCCAGCAGCCTGACAGGGTCCGGAAACACCATATATTTT. Translating gives CASSLTGSGNTIYF. The chain uses TRBV5-4 and TRBJ1-3; 7 bases map to TRBD1. V was clipped by 4 bases and J by 4 bases; unmatched bases: 5. The CDR3 sequence is 14 residues long. Germline CDR1 reads SGHNT; CDR2 reads YYREEE (reference sequence).

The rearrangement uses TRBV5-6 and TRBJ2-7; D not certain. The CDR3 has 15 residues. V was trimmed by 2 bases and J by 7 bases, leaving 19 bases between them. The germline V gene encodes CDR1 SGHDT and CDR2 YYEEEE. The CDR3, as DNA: TGTGCCAGCAGCTTAGGATCTACGTGGAGAAAGGAGCAGTACTTC. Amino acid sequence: CASSLGSTWRKEQYF.

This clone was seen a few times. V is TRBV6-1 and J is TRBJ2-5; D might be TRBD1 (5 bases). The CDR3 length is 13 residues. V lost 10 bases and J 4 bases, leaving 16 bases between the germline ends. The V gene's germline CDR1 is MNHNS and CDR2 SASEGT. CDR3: CATRTFSRETQYF. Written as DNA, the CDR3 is TGTGCCACCAGGACATTTTCTCGAGAGACCCAGTACTTC.

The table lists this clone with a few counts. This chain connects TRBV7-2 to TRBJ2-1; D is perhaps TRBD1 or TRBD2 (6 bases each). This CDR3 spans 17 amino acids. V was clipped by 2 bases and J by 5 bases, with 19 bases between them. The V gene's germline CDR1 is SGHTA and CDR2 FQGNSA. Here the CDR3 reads CASSLHSPGADNNEQFF. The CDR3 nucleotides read TGTGCCAGCAGCTTACACTCTCCGGGGGCCGATAACAATGAGCAGTTCTTC.

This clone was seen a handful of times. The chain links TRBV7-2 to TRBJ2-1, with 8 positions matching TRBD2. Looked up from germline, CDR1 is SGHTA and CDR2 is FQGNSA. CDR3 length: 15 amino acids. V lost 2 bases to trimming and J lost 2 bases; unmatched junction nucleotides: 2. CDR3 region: CASSLWRGAYNEQFF. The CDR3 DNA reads TGTGCCAGCAGCTTATGGCGGGGGGCCTACAATGAGCAGTTCTTC.

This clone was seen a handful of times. CDR3 nucleotide sequence: TGCAGCGTCACAGGGGTGGGACAAGAGACCCAGTACTTC. As protein: CSVTGVGQETQYF. The rearrangement links TRBV29-1 to TRBJ2-5; 7 nucleotides agree with TRBD1. The CDR3 length is 13 residues. V shed 6 bases, J shed 2 bases, and the junction held 6 bases outside the gene matches. In germline, CDR1 is SQVTM, CDR2 ANQGSEA.

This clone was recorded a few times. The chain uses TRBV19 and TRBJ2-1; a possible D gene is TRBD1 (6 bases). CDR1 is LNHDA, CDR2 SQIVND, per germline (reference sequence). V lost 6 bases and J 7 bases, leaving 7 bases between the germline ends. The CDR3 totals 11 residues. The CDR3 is CASSDRNEQFF. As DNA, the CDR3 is TGTGCCAGTAGCGACAGGAATGAGCAGTTCTTC.